A selection of T cell receptor beta chains follows, all from one sample in a study of T-cell reconstitution after alpha-beta-depleted transplantation in children. MiXCR, applied by TCRdb to the PCR reads, yields one record per CDR3 protein. The repertoire holds 490,000 or so distinct CDR3 sequences, with about an eighth as singletons. The sample here was PBMCs from the stem cell graft donor, taken from the stem cell graft. These receptor sequences come from a human donor who donated a stem cell graft to a child with combined immunodeficiency. Both conserved end residues are part of each CDR3. The D gene is left open where the match is weak. Rows may omit the clone size; those that give it use once, few, many or a size class.

V	J	D	size	CDR3	DNA
TRBV11-1	TRBJ1-1	NA	NA	CASSLSRENTEAFF	TGTGCCAGCAGCTTAAGCAGGGAGAACACTGAAGCTTTCTTT
TRBV12-3/TRBV12-4	TRBJ1-1	NA	few	CASSPLGTTMNTEAFF	TGTGCCAGCAGTCCTCTCGGGACAACTATGAACACTGAAGCTTTCTTT
TRBV6-2/TRBV6-3	TRBJ2-1	TRBD2	NA	CASSYGTSGGEQFF	TGTGCCAGCAGTTACGGGACTAGCGGGGGTGAGCAGTTCTTC
TRBV6-6	TRBJ1-4	TRBD1	few	CASKGAFPEKLFF	TGTGCCAGCAAGGGGGCTTTCCCTGAAAAACTGTTTTTT
TRBV7-9	TRBJ1-4	TRBD1	many	CASRPGGGNEKLFF	TGTGCCAGCAGACCAGGGGGCGGTAATGAAAAACTGTTTTTT
TRBV11-2	TRBJ2-5	NA	NA	CASSLERVGTLNQKETQYF	TGTGCCAGCAGCTTAGAGAGGGTGGGGACCCTGAATCAAAAAGAGACCCAGTACTTC
TRBV12-3/TRBV12-4	TRBJ1-2	TRBD1	few	CASSLRHGQGVNYGYTF	TGTGCCAGCAGTTTACGGCACGGACAGGGGGTAAACTATGGCTACACCTTC
TRBV6-2/TRBV6-3	TRBJ2-5	TRBD2	NA	CASRALAVRGETQYF	TGTGCCAGCAGGGCACTAGCGGTTCGGGGGGAGACCCAGTACTTC
TRBV29-1	TRBJ2-7	NA	NA	CSVERPGRDEQYF	TGCAGCGTTGAAAGGCCGGGTAGGGACGAGCAGTACTTC
TRBV10-3	TRBJ2-6	NA	many	CAISDSSGANVLTF	TGTGCCATCAGCGACAGCTCTGGGGCCAACGTCCTGACTTTC
TRBV5-1	TRBJ2-2	TRBD1	many	CASSSGDRAFGELFF	TGCGCCAGCAGCTCGGGGGACAGGGCTTTCGGGGAGCTGTTTTTT
TRBV7-8	TRBJ1-2	NA	NA	CASSPILKGRGYTF	TGTGCCAGCAGCCCAATCCTCAAGGGGCGTGGCTACACCTTC
TRBV4-3	TRBJ2-1	NA	many	CASSHTWGDYNEQFF	TGCGCCAGCAGCCATACGTGGGGGGATTACAATGAGCAGTTCTTC
TRBV12-3/TRBV12-4	TRBJ2-4	NA	few	CASSPRGAKNIQYF	TGTGCCAGCAGCCCCCGGGGGGCCAAAAACATTCAGTACTTC
TRBV25-1	TRBJ2-2	TRBD2	few	CASSPGLLGLAGEPNTGELFF	TGTGCCAGCAGCCCCGGACTCCTGGGACTAGCGGGAGAGCCTAACACCGGGGAGCTGTTTTTT
TRBV7-2	TRBJ1-1	TRBD1	few	CASSLRTGGYRTEAFF	TGTGCCAGCAGCTTACGGACAGGGGGTTATCGAACTGAAGCTTTCTTT
TRBV5-1	TRBJ2-7	TRBD1	NA	CASSYRDREAYEQYF	TGCGCCAGCAGCTACCGGGACAGGGAGGCCTACGAGCAGTACTTC
TRBV5-1	TRBJ2-7	TRBD1	few	CASSPGQGRTYEQYF	TGCGCCAGCAGTCCAGGACAGGGGCGAACCTACGAGCAGTACTTC
TRBV6-2/TRBV6-3	TRBJ1-2	TRBD1	NA	CASSGQGLNYGYTF	TGTGCCAGCAGTGGACAGGGCCTTAACTATGGCTACACCTTC
TRBV29-1	TRBJ2-5	NA	many	CSVEAGGETQYF	TGCAGCGTTGAAGCCGGAGGGGAGACCCAGTACTTC
TRBV4-3	TRBJ2-1	TRBD2	NA	CASSQTYGTSGRGNEQFF	TGCGCCAGCAGCCAAACTTATGGGACTAGCGGGAGAGGGAATGAGCAGTTCTTC
TRBV12-3/TRBV12-4	TRBJ2-7	TRBD2	NA	CASTLTGLAGHYEQYF	TGTGCCAGCACCCTGACCGGACTAGCGGGGCATTACGAGCAGTACTTC
TRBV12-3/TRBV12-4	TRBJ2-1	TRBD2	few	CASSLFLAGGPVVRFF	TGTGCCAGCAGTTTATTTCTAGCGGGAGGGCCTGTGGTTCGGTTCTTC
TRBV12-3/TRBV12-4	TRBJ2-2	NA	NA	CASRPGTTNTGELFF	TGTGCCAGCAGGCCCGGGACAACGAACACCGGGGAGCTGTTTTTT
TRBV6-2/TRBV6-3	TRBJ2-1	NA	few	CATAEGRNEQFF	TGTGCCACCGCGGAGGGCCGGAACGAGCAGTTCTTC
TRBV5-1	TRBJ2-7	NA	many	CASSFTRAEADEQYF	TGCGCCAGCAGCTTTACGAGGGCCGAGGCGGACGAGCAGTACTTC
TRBV20-1	TRBJ2-1	TRBD2	few	CSATTGGRGLGYNEQFF	TGCAGTGCCACCACGGGCGGGAGGGGCCTGGGGTACAATGAGCAGTTCTTC
TRBV6-5	TRBJ1-2	NA	many	CASSYSSSGQFGGYTF	TGTGCCAGCAGTTACTCGAGCAGTGGGCAGTTCGGTGGCTACACCTTC
TRBV7-8	TRBJ2-3	NA	many	CASSNRDTTDTQYF	TGTGCCAGCAGCAACCGGGACACCACAGATACGCAGTATTTT
TRBV12-3/TRBV12-4	TRBJ2-5	TRBD1	NA	CASSIDRGQTQYF	TGTGCCAGCAGCATCGACAGGGGCCAGACCCAGTACTTC
TRBV24-1	TRBJ2-1	TRBD2	many	CATSDLGLAGEGEQFF	TGTGCCACCAGTGATTTGGGACTAGCGGGAGAGGGCGAGCAGTTCTTC
TRBV20-1	TRBJ1-6	TRBD1	NA	CSADRVEDSPLHF	TGCAGTGCTGACAGGGTGGAGGATTCACCCCTCCACTTT
TRBV12-3/TRBV12-4	TRBJ2-7	NA	few	CASSLGSPSSYEQYF	TGTGCCAGCAGTTTAGGGTCACCCAGCTCCTACGAGCAGTACTTC
TRBV7-9	TRBJ2-3	TRBD1	few	CASSKGTGALWDTQYF	TGTGCCAGCAGTAAAGGGACAGGGGCCTTGTGGGATACGCAGTATTTT
TRBV7-9	TRBJ1-1	TRBD1	many	CASSSQTGLTEAFF	TGTGCCAGCAGCTCTCAGACAGGGTTAACTGAAGCTTTCTTT
TRBV18	TRBJ2-3	TRBD1	NA	CASSPPTYRGVDTQYF	TGTGCCAGCTCACCACCGACTTACAGGGGGGTAGATACGCAGTATTTT
TRBV29-1	TRBJ2-5	TRBD1	NA	CSVEGTRDRGFQETQYF	TGCAGCGTTGAAGGAACCCGAGACAGGGGATTCCAAGAGACCCAGTACTTC
TRBV5-1	TRBJ2-7	NA	NA	CASSAALGYEQYF	TGCGCCAGCAGCGCCGCCCTTGGGTACGAGCAGTACTTC
TRBV20-1	TRBJ2-7	NA	few	CSARDWPFSSYEQYF	TGCAGTGCTAGAGATTGGCCGTTTAGCTCCTACGAGCAGTACTTC
TRBV6-1	TRBJ2-7	NA	many	CASTPSFGSSYEQYF	TGTGCCAGCACCCCCTCTTTCGGAAGCTCCTACGAGCAGTACTTC
TRBV11-1	TRBJ1-2	NA	few	CASSPRTDSGYTF	TGTGCCAGCAGCCCCCGGACAGACTCGGGCTACACCTTC
TRBV5-5	TRBJ2-3	NA	few	CASRSTRTADTQYF	TGTGCCAGCAGGTCGACCCGGACAGCAGATACGCAGTATTTT
TRBV7-2	TRBJ1-4	NA	many	CASSLEWPTNEKLFF	TGTGCCAGCAGCTTGGAATGGCCAACTAATGAAAAACTGTTTTTT
TRBV12-3/TRBV12-4	TRBJ2-5	TRBD1	NA	CASSHLRGLGETQYF	TGTGCCAGCAGTCACCTCAGGGGGCTCGGAGAGACCCAGTACTTC
TRBV4-3	TRBJ1-6	NA	NA	CASSQVVGTYYNSPLHF	TGCGCCAGCAGCCAAGTGGTGGGAACCTACTATAATTCACCCCTCCACTTT
TRBV12-3/TRBV12-4	TRBJ2-3	NA	many	CASSLFGTDTQYF	TGTGCCAGCAGTTTATTTGGCACAGATACGCAGTATTTT
TRBV20-1	TRBJ1-5	NA	few	CSAMPGAGNQPQHF	TGCAGTGCTATGCCAGGGGCCGGCAATCAGCCCCAGCATTTT
TRBV4-3	TRBJ2-7	TRBD2	NA	CASSQSLAGHSYEQYF	TGCGCCAGCAGCCAATCCCTAGCGGGCCATTCCTACGAGCAGTACTTC
TRBV7-2	TRBJ2-1	NA	NA	CASGALREEQFF	TGTGCCAGCGGGGCCCTGCGTGAAGAGCAGTTCTTC
TRBV12-3/TRBV12-4	TRBJ2-7	NA	few	CASNVGTSYEQYF	TGTGCCAGCAACGTCGGGACCTCCTACGAGCAGTACTTC
TRBV20-1	TRBJ2-5	TRBD2	NA	CSARGLAGGTQYF	TGCAGTGCTAGGGGACTAGCGGGGGGGACCCAGTACTTC
TRBV15	TRBJ2-7	NA	many	CATSRDRGPNYEQYF	TGTGCCACCAGCAGAGACCGGGGACCCAACTACGAGCAGTACTTC
TRBV5-1	TRBJ1-3	NA	few	CASSRTVGNTIYF	TGCGCCAGCAGCAGGACAGTTGGAAACACCATATATTTT